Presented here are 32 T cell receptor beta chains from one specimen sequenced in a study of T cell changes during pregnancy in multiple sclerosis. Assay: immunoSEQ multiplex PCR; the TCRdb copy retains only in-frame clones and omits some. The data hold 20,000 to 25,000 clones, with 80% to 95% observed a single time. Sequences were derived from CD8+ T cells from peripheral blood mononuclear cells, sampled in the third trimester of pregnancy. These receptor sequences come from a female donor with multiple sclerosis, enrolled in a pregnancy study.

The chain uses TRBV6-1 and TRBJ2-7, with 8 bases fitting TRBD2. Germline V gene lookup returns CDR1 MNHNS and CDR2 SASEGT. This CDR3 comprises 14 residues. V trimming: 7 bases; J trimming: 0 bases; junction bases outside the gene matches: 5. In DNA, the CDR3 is TGTGCCAGCATCTTTAGCGGGACCTCCTACGAGCAGTACTTC. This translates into CASIFSGTSYEQYF.

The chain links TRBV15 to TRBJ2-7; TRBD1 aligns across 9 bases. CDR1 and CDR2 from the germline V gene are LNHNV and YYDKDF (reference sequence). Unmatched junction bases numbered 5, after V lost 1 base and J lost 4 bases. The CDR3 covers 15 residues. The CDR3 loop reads CATSRGTGGEYEQYF. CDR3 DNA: TGTGCCACCAGCAGAGGTACAGGGGGCGAGTACGAGCAGTACTTC. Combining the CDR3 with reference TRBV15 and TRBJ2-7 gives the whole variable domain DAMVIQNPRYQVTQFGKPVTLSCSQTLNHNVMYWYQQKSSQAPKLLFHYYDKDFNNEADTPDNFQSRRPNTSFCFLDIRSPGLGDTAMYLCATSRGTGGEYEQYFGPGTRLTVT.

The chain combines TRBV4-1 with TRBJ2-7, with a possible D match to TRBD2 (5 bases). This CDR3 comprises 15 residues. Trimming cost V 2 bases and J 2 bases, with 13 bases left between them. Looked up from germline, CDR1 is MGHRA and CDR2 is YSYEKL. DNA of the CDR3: TGCGCCAGCAGCCAAACCCCCGGGAAAACCTACGAGCAGTACTTC. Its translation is CASSQTPGKTYEQYF.

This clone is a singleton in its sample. CDR3 sequence (DNA): TGTGCCAGCAGCGTCAACGTGCAGGAGCAGTTCTTC. Translation: CASSVNVQEQFF. The V gene is TRBV9, the J gene TRBJ2-1; D gene unclear. This CDR3 is built from 12 residues. Germline-derived CDR1 and CDR2 are SGDLS and YYNGEE. V was pared by 2 bases and J by 10 bases, with 10 bases between.

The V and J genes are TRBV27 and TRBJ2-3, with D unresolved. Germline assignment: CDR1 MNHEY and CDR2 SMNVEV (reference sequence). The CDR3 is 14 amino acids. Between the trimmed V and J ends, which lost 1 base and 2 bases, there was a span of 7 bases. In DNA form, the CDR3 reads TGTGCCAGCAGTTTATATGTCAACACAGATACGCAGTATTTT. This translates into CASSLYVNTDTQYF.

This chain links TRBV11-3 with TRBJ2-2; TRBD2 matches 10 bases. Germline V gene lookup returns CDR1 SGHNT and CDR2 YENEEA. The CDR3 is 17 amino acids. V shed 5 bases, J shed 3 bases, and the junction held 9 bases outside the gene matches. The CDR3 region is CASSEGLARGDTGELFF. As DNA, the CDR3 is TGTGCCAGCAGCGAGGGACTAGCGCGAGGTGACACCGGGGAGCTGTTTTTT. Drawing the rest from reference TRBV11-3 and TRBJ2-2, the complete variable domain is EAGVVQSPRYKIIEKKQPVAFWCNPISGHNTLYWYLQNLGQGPELLIRYENEEAVDDSQLPKDRFSAERLKGVDSTLKIQPAELGDSAVYLCASSEGLARGDTGELFFGEGSRLTVL.

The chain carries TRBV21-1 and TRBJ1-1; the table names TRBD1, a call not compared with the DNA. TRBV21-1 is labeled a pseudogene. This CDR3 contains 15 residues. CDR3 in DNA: TGTGCCAGCACCCATCGGGCTAGGGGATACACTGAAGCTTTCTTT. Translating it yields CASTHRARGYTEAFF.

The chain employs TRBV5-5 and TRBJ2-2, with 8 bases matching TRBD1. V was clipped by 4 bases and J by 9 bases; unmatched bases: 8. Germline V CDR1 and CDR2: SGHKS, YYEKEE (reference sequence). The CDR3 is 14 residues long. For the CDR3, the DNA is TGTGCCAGCAGCCGAAATGGACAGGGAAGGGAGCTGTTTTTT. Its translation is CASSRNGQGRELFF.

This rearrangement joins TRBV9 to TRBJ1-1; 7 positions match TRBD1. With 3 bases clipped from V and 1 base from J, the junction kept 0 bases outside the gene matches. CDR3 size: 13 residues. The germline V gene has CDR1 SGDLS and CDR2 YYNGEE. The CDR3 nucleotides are TGTGCCAGCAGCGAGGGGGCGAACACTGAAGCTTTCTTT. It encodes CASSEGANTEAFF.

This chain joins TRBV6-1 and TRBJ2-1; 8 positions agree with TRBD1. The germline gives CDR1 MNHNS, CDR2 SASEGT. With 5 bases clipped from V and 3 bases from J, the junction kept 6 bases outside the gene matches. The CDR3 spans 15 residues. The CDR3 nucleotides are TGTGCCAGCAGTCGTGGACAGGGATACTACAATGAGCAGTTCTTC. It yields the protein CASSRGQGYYNEQFF.

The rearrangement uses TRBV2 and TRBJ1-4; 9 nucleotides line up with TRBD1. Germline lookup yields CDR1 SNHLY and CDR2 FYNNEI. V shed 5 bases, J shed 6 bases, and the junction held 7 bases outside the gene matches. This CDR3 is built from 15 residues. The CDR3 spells CASSLRDRVDEKLFF. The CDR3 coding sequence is TGTGCCAGCAGTCTCCGGGACAGGGTGGATGAAAAACTGTTTTTT.

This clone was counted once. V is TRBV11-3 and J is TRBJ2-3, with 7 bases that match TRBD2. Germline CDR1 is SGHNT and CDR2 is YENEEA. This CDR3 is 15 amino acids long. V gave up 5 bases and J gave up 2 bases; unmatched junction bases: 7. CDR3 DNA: TGTGCCAGCAGCCCGGGGGGAGGCCCCACAGATACGCAGTATTTT. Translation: CASSPGGGPTDTQYF.

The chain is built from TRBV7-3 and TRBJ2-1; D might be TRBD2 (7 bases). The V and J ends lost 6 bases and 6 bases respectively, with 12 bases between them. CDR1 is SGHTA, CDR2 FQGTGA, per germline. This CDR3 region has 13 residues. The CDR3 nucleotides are TGTGCCAGCAGGGGGGGGCCCGGCAATGAGCAGTTCTTC. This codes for CASRGGPGNEQFF. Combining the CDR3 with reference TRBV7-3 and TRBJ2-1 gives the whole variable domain GAGVSQTPSNKVTEKGKYVELRCDPISGHTALYWYRQSLGQGPEFLIYFQGTGAADDSGLPNDRFFAVRPEGSVSTLKIQRTERGDSAVYLCASRGGPGNEQFFGPGTRLTVL.

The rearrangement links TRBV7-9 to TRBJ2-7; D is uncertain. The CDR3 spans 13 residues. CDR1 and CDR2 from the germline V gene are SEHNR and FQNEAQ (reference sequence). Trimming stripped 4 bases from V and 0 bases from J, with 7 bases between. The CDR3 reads CASSSESSYEQYF. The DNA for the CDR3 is TGTGCCAGCAGCTCCGAGAGCTCCTACGAGCAGTACTTC.

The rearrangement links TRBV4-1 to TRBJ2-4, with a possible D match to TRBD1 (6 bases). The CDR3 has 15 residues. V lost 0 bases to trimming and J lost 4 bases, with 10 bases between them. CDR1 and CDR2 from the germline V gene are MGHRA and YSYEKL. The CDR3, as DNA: TGCGCCAGCAGCCAAGATGGGCAGGGGAAAAACATTCAGTACTTC. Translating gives CASSQDGQGKNIQYF.

CDR3 residues: CSVELTGHNEQFF. For the CDR3, the DNA is TGCAGCGTTGAACTGACAGGGCATAATGAGCAGTTCTTC. The rearrangement uses TRBV29-1 and TRBJ2-1; TRBD1 aligns across 7 bases. V trimming: 2 bases; J trimming: 7 bases; junction bases outside the gene matches: 5. The CDR3 is 13 residues long. Germline V gene lookup returns CDR1 SQVTM and CDR2 ANQGSEA.

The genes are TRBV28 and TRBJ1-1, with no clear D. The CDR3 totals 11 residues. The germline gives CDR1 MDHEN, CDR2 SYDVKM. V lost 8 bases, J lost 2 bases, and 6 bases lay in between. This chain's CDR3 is CASRDNTEAFF. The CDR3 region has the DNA TGTGCCAGCCGGGATAACACTGAAGCTTTCTTT.

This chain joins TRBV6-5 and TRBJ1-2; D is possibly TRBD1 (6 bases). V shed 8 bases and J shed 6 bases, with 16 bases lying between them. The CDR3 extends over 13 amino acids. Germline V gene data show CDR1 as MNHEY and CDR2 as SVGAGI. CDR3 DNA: TGTGCCAGCTCCCCAAGCAGGGGCCATGGCTACACCTTC. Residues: CASSPSRGHGYTF.

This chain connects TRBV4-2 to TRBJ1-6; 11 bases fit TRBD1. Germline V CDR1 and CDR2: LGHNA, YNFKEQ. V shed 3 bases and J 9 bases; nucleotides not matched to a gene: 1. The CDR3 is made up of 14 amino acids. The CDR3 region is CASSHGTGGSPLHF. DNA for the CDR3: TGTGCCAGCAGCCACGGGACAGGGGGTTCACCCCTCCACTTT.

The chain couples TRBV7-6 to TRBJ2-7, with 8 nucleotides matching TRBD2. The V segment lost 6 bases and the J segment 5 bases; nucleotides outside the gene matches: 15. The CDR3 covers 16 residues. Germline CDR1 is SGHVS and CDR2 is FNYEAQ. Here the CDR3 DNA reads TGTGCCAGCAGTTTCCATCCGGGACTAGGTCTCCACGAGCAGTACTTC. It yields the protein CASSFHPGLGLHEQYF.

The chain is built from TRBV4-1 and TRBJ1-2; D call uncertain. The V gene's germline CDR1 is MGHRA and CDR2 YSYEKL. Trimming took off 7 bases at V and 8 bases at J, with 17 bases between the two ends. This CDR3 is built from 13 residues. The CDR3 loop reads CASTHAGTEGYTF. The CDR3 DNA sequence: TGCGCCAGCACTCACGCGGGAACAGAGGGCTACACCTTC.

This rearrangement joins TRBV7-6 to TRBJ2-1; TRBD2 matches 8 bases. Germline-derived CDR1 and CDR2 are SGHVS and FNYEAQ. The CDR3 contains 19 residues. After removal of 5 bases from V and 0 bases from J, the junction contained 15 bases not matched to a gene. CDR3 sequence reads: CASSPPSGREGSSYNEQFF. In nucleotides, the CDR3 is TGTGCCAGCAGCCCCCCGAGCGGGAGAGAGGGGAGCTCCTACAATGAGCAGTTCTTC.

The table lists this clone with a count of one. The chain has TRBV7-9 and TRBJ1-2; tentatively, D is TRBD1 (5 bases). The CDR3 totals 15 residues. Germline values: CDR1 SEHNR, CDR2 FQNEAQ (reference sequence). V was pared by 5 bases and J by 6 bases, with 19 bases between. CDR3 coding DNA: TGTGCCAGCAGCGACCACAATCAGGGTATGGATGGCTACACCTTC. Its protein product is CASSDHNQGMDGYTF.

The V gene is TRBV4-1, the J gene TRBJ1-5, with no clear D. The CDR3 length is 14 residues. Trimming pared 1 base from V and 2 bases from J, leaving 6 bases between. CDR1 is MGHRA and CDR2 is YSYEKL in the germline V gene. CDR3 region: CASSQAVGNQPQHF. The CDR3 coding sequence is TGCGCCAGCAGCCAAGCGGTCGGCAATCAGCCCCAGCATTTT.

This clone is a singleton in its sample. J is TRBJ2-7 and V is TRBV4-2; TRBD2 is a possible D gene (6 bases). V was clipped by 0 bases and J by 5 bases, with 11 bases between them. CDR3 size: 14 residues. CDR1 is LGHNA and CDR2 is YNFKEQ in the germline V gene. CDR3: CASSQEPGGNEQYF. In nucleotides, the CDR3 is TGTGCCAGCAGCCAAGAACCCGGGGGAAACGAGCAGTACTTC.

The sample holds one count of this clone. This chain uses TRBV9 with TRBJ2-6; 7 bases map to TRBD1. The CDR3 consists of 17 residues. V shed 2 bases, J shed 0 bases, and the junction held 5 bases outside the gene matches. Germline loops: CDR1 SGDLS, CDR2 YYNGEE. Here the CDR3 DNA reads TGTGCCAGCAGCGTCCGGGACAGCTTCTCTGGGGCCAACGTCCTGACTTTC. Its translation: CASSVRDSFSGANVLTF. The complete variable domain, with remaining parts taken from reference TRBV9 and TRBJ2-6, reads DSGVTQTPKHLITATGQRVTLRCSPRSGDLSVYWYQQSLDQGLQFLIQYYNGEERAKGNILERFSAQQFPDLHSELNLSSLELGDSALYFCASSVRDSFSGANVLTFGAGSRLTVL.

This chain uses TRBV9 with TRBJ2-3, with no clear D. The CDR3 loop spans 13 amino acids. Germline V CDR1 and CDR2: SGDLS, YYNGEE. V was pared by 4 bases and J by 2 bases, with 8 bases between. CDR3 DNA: TGTGCCAGCAGCCCCGCGTCCACAGATACGCAGTATTTT. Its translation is CASSPASTDTQYF.

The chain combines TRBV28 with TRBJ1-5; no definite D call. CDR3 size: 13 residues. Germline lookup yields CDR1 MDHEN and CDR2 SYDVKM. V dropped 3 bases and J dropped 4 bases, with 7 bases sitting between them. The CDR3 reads CASSFPGNQPQHF. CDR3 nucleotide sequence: TGTGCCAGCAGTTTTCCCGGGAATCAGCCCCAGCATTTT.

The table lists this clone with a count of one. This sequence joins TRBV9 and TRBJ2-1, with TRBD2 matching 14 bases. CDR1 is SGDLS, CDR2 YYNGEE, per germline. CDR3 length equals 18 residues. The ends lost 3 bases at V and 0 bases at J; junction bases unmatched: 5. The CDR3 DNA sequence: TGTGCCAGCAGCGCATTGGGACTAGCGGGAGCCTCCTACAATGAGCAGTTCTTC. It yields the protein CASSALGLAGASYNEQFF.

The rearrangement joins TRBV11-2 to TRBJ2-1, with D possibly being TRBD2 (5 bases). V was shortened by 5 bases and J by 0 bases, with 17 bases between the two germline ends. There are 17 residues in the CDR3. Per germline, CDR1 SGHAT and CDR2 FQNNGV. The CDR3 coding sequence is TGTGCCAGCAGCAAGTTATCGAGGACTGGCTCCTACAATGAGCAGTTCTTC. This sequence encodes CASSKLSRTGSYNEQFF.

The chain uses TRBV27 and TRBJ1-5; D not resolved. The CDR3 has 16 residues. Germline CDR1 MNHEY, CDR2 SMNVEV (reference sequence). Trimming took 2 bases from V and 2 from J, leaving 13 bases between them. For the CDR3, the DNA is TGTGCCAGCAGTTTAAGTCGTGCCGGTGGCAATCAGCCCCAGCATTTT. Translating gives CASSLSRAGGNQPQHF.

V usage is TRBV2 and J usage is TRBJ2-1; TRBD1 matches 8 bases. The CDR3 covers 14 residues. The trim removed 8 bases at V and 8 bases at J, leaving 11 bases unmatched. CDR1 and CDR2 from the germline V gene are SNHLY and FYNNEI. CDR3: CASLKLKTGDEQFF. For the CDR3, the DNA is TGTGCCAGCCTTAAACTAAAGACAGGGGATGAGCAGTTCTTC.